The rows below give T cell receptor beta chains drawn from one sample of a study of shared clonotypes between healthy human individuals. Sequenced by immunoSEQ multiplex PCR; TCRdb stores in-frame clones only, minus some. The sample yields roughly 1,800,000 clones, about 95% seen once. Sequenced input: naive CD8+ T cells sorted from blood. The receptors were sampled from a man younger than 35 in good health. Each CDR3 is given with its conserved first and last residue. The D gene is left open where the match is weak. For some rows the clone size is stated as once, few or many, or as a class when expanded; others skip it.

v_call	d_call	j_call	clone_size	cdr3_aa	cdr3_nt
TRBV5-1	-	TRBJ1-1	once	CASSLEGPGNGDTEAFF	TGCGCCAGCAGCTTGGAGGGCCCGGGCAATGGTGACACTGAAGCTTTCTTT
TRBV7-9	TRBD2	TRBJ2-7	-	CASSGLAGISYEQYF	TGTGCCAGCAGCGGACTAGCGGGGATCTCCTACGAGCAGTACTTC
TRBV27	-	TRBJ2-7	-	CASSQTLNSYEQYF	TGTGCCAGCAGCCAGACACTCAACAGCTACGAGCAGTACTTC
TRBV7-9	TRBD1	TRBJ2-7	-	CASSQTGETYEQYF	TGTGCCAGCAGCCAAACAGGGGAGACCTACGAGCAGTACTTC
TRBV5-4	-	TRBJ2-7	-	CASSWGDGSYEQYF	TGTGCCAGCAGCTGGGGGGACGGCTCCTACGAGCAGTACTTC
TRBV10-1	-	TRBJ1-1	-	CASSEGDEAFF	TGCGCCAGCAGTGAGGGCGATGAAGCTTTCTTT
TRBV5-4	-	TRBJ2-3	-	CASSLPGLGTDTQYF	TGTGCCAGCAGCTTACCGGGCCTCGGAACAGATACGCAGTATTTT
TRBV7-9	TRBD1	TRBJ2-7	-	CASKQGGDYEQYF	TGTGCCAGCAAACAGGGGGGCGACTACGAGCAGTACTTC
TRBV2	TRBD2	TRBJ2-1	-	CASSEPTSGGPLPFF	TGTGCCAGCAGTGAGCCGACTAGCGGGGGCCCCCTGCCGTTCTTC
TRBV27	-	TRBJ2-2	-	CASSLDILTGELFF	TGTGCCAGCAGTTTAGACATTCTAACCGGGGAGCTGTTTTTT
TRBV7-2	-	TRBJ2-3	-	CASSLIAGSETDTQYF	TGTGCCAGCAGCTTAATCGCGGGGAGTGAAACCGATACGCAGTATTTT
TRBV5-4	-	TRBJ2-2	-	CASRQGFTGELFF	TGTGCCAGCAGACAGGGTTTCACCGGGGAGCTGTTTTTT
TRBV28	TRBD1	TRBJ1-2	-	CASSSTGGAYGYTF	TGTGCCAGCAGTTCAACAGGGGGGGCATATGGCTACACCTTC
TRBV6-5	-	TRBJ2-7	-	CASSRTGNYEQYF	TGTGCCAGCAGTAGGACTGGGAACTACGAGCAGTACTTC
TRBV2	-	TRBJ2-5	once	CASSTGLGEFEETQYF	TGTGCCAGCAGCACGGGACTGGGGGAGTTCGAAGAGACCCAGTACTTC
TRBV6-5	TRBD1	TRBJ1-2	-	CASSSQGQGNYGYTF	TGTGCCAGCAGTTCCCAAGGACAGGGTAACTATGGCTACACCTTC
TRBV11-2	-	TRBJ2-7	-	CASSLEGWSYEQYF	TGTGCCAGCAGCCTGGAGGGGTGGTCCTACGAGCAGTACTTC
TRBV6-6	TRBD1	TRBJ1-1	-	CAHRQGDKFAEAFF	TGTGCCCATAGACAGGGAGATAAGTTCGCTGAAGCTTTCTTT
TRBV4-1	TRBD1	TRBJ2-1	-	CASSQPGQEIYNEQFF	TGCGCCAGCAGCCAACCGGGACAGGAGATCTACAATGAGCAGTTCTTC
TRBV19	-	TRBJ2-7	-	CASSMGPSYEQYF	TGTGCCAGTAGTATGGGGCCATCCTACGAGCAGTACTTC
TRBV27	TRBD1	TRBJ2-7	-	CASSFRDRNYEQYF	TGTGCCAGCAGTTTTCGGGACAGAAACTACGAGCAGTACTTC
TRBV7-9	TRBD1	TRBJ2-7	-	CASSLGQGILYEQYF	TGTGCCAGCAGCCTCGGACAGGGCATTCTCTACGAGCAGTACTTC
TRBV10-3	TRBD2	TRBJ2-1	-	CAISESLAGNHEQFF	TGTGCCATCAGTGAGTCGCTAGCGGGAAACCATGAGCAGTTCTTC
TRBV10-3	TRBD2	TRBJ2-7	-	CAISEPGTSSEQYF	TGTGCCATCAGTGAGCCCGGGACTAGCAGTGAGCAGTACTTC
TRBV6-5	TRBD2	TRBJ2-5	-	CASSTGLAEETQYF	TGTGCCAGCAGTACCGGACTAGCCGAAGAGACCCAGTACTTC
TRBV4-1	TRBD2	TRBJ2-7	-	CASSEPAASGRYEQYF	TGCGCCAGCAGCGAACCGGCGGCTAGCGGGCGCTACGAGCAGTACTTC
TRBV5-4	-	TRBJ2-1	-	CASSSSLTYNEQFF	TGTGCCAGCAGCTCTTCTCTTACGTACAATGAGCAGTTCTTC
TRBV7-9	TRBD1	TRBJ2-2	once	CASSLFAGGPSDGELFF	TGTGCCAGCAGCTTATTTGCAGGGGGACCTTCCGACGGGGAGCTGTTTTTT
TRBV6-1	-	TRBJ2-7	-	CASSEAPGPSYEQYF	TGTGCCAGCAGTGAAGCGCCGGGACCCTCCTACGAGCAGTACTTC
TRBV10-3	TRBD2	TRBJ2-1	-	CAISGEAGVGNEQFF	TGTGCCATCAGCGGAGAAGCGGGGGTGGGTAATGAGCAGTTCTTC
TRBV5-4	-	TRBJ2-7	-	CASSLGGGGYEQYF	TGTGCCAGCAGCTTAGGAGGGGGGGGTTACGAGCAGTACTTC
TRBV27	TRBD1	TRBJ1-1	once	CASSSTGMNTEAFF	TGTGCCAGCAGTTCGACAGGGATGAACACTGAAGCTTTCTTT
TRBV5-8	TRBD2	TRBJ2-5	-	CASSLGLAGAQETQYF	TGTGCCAGCAGCTTGGGACTAGCGGGGGCTCAAGAGACCCAGTACTTC